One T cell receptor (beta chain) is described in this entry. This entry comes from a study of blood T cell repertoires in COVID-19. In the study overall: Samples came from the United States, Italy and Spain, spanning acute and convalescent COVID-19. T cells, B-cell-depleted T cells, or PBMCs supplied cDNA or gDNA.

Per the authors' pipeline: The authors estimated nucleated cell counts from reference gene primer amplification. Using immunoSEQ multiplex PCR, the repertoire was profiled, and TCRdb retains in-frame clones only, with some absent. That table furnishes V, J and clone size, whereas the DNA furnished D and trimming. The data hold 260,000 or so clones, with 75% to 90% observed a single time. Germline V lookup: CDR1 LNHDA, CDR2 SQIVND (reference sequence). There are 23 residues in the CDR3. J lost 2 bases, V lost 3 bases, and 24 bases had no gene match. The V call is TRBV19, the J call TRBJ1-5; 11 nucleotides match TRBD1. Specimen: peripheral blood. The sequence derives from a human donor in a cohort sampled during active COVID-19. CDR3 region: CASSITRRNRDRGNVRGNQPQHF. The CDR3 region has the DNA TGTGCCAGTAGTATCACGCGGCGAAACCGGGACAGGGGGAACGTGAGGGGCAATCAGCCCCAGCATTTT.